One T cell receptor beta chain is described in this entry. This entry is derived from a study of blood T cell repertoires in COVID-19. Clones were sequenced by immunoSEQ multiplex PCR, and TCRdb holds only the in-frame ones, with some missing. The data show under 300,000 clones, about 82% seen once. This CDR3 is 11 amino acids long. V lost 8 bases, J lost 4 bases, and 9 bases lay in between. Germline V lookup: CDR1 SGHRS, CDR2 YFSETQ. The sequenced sample consisted of peripheral blood. The receptor comes from an older woman with active or convalescent COVID-19. J is TRBJ1-1 and V is TRBV5-1; D not certain. The DNA for the CDR3 is TGCGCCAGTAACGAGGGCACTGAAGCTTTCTTT. This codes for CASNEGTEAFF.